This is a list of T cell receptor beta chains from one sample in a study of blood T cell repertoires in COVID-19. Some clones are missing from TCRdb's copy, which holds only in-frame ones; the method was immunoSEQ multiplex PCR. The repertoire holds about 69,000 clones, roughly 80% seen once, with over 7.5% in the top ten. The sample taken for sequencing was peripheral blood. These receptors all come from a woman aged 80 or over with acute or convalescent COVID-19. Both conserved end residues are part of each CDR3. Each record gives: CDR3 protein, CDR3 DNA, V gene, clone size, D gene, CDR3 length, J gene. A D gene is named only where the DNA matches it firmly. Rows may omit the clone size; those that give it use once, few, many or a size class.

CDR3aa: CASSFLDPGEYGYTF
CDR3nt: TGTGCCAGCAGCTTCTTGGACCCGGGAGAGTATGGCTACACCTTC
v_gene: TRBV5-6
abundance: NA
d_gene: NA
len: 15
j_gene: TRBJ1-2

CDR3aa: CASSRNRQGSGGNTIYF
CDR3nt: TGCGCCAGCAGCCGCAACCGACAGGGGTCGGGGGGAAACACCATATATTTT
v_gene: TRBV5-1
abundance: NA
d_gene: TRBD1
len: 17
j_gene: TRBJ1-3

CDR3aa: CASSHPRDYRTDTQYF
CDR3nt: TGCGCCAGCAGTCACCCCCGGGACTATCGCACAGATACGCAGTATTTT
v_gene: TRBV23-1
abundance: large
d_gene: TRBD2
len: 16
j_gene: TRBJ2-3

CDR3aa: CASSATGMNTEAFF
CDR3nt: TGTGCCAGCAGCGCAACAGGTATGAACACTGAAGCTTTCTTT
v_gene: TRBV7-3
abundance: NA
d_gene: NA
len: 14
j_gene: TRBJ1-1

CDR3aa: CASSRRQGGATDTQYF
CDR3nt: TGTGCCAGCAGCCGACGACAGGGGGGAGCCACAGATACGCAGTATTTT
v_gene: TRBV11-3
abundance: NA
d_gene: TRBD1
len: 16
j_gene: TRBJ2-3

CDR3aa: CASSSLPGELFF
CDR3nt: TGTGCCAGCAGCTCCCTCCCCGGGGAGCTGTTTTTT
v_gene: TRBV11-3
abundance: NA
d_gene: NA
len: 12
j_gene: TRBJ2-2

CDR3aa: CASSHPGLAGGLPYEQYF
CDR3nt: TGTGCCAGCTCACACCCGGGACTAGCGGGGGGGCTCCCCTACGAGCAGTACTTC
v_gene: TRBV18
abundance: once
d_gene: TRBD2
len: 18
j_gene: TRBJ2-7

CDR3aa: CSVQERGGPNEQFF
CDR3nt: TGCAGCGTTCAAGAGCGGGGGGGCCCTAATGAGCAGTTCTTC
v_gene: TRBV29-1
abundance: few
d_gene: TRBD2
len: 14
j_gene: TRBJ2-1

CDR3aa: CASSRDGTGVSPLHF
CDR3nt: TGCGCCAGCAGCCGAGATGGGACAGGGGTTTCACCCCTCCACTTT
v_gene: TRBV5-1
abundance: NA
d_gene: TRBD1
len: 15
j_gene: TRBJ1-6

CDR3aa: CASSLRDRGHNEQFF
CDR3nt: TGTGCCAGCAGCCTCCGGGACAGGGGGCACAATGAGCAGTTCTTC
v_gene: TRBV3-1/TRBV3-2
abundance: NA
d_gene: TRBD1
len: 15
j_gene: TRBJ2-1

CDR3aa: CASSRRDRGNTEAFF
CDR3nt: TGTGCCAGCAGCCGAAGGGACAGGGGAAACACTGAAGCTTTCTTT
v_gene: TRBV11-2
abundance: NA
d_gene: TRBD1
len: 15
j_gene: TRBJ1-1

CDR3aa: CASRKQGAAPLHF
CDR3nt: TGTGCCAGCAGGAAACAGGGGGCAGCCCCCCTCCACTTT
v_gene: TRBV5-6
abundance: NA
d_gene: TRBD1
len: 13
j_gene: TRBJ1-6

CDR3aa: CASSPYGPTSGGNTGELFF
CDR3nt: TGTGCCAGCAGCCCGTATGGCCCTACTAGCGGGGGGAACACCGGGGAGCTGTTTTTT
v_gene: TRBV7-6
abundance: NA
d_gene: TRBD2
len: 19
j_gene: TRBJ2-2

CDR3aa: CASSQRTGTGVTDTQYF
CDR3nt: TGTGCCAGCTCACAACGCACCGGGACAGGGGTCACAGATACGCAGTATTTT
v_gene: TRBV18
abundance: NA
d_gene: TRBD1
len: 17
j_gene: TRBJ2-3

CDR3aa: CASKDRLDTEAFF
CDR3nt: TGTGCCAGCAAGGACAGATTAGACACTGAAGCTTTCTTT
v_gene: TRBV6-5
abundance: few
d_gene: NA
len: 13
j_gene: TRBJ1-1

CDR3aa: CASSLGPVNTEAFF
CDR3nt: TGCGCCAGCAGCTTGGGCCCAGTCAACACTGAAGCTTTCTTT
v_gene: TRBV5-1
abundance: once
d_gene: NA
len: 14
j_gene: TRBJ1-1

CDR3aa: CASKQGSGSPLHF
CDR3nt: TGTGCCAGCAAGCAGGGGTCGGGTTCACCCCTCCACTTT
v_gene: TRBV25-1
abundance: NA
d_gene: NA
len: 13
j_gene: TRBJ1-6